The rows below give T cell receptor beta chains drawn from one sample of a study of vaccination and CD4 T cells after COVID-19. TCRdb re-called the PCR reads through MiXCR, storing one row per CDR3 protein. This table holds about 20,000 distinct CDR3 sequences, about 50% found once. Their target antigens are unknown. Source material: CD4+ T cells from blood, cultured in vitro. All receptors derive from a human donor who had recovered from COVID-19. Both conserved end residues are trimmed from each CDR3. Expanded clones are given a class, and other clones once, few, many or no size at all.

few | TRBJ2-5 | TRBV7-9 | ASSWGLAAETQY
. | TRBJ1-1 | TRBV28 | ASSLRGEAF
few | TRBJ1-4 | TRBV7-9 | ASWKEGEEKLF
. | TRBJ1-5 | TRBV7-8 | ASSLISGSNQPQH
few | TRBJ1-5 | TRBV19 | ASSTGQGVGNQPQH
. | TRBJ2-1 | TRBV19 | ASSSGRGGSEQF
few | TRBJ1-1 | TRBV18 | ASSPSEGDTEAF
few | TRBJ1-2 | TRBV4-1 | ASSQDLVVNYGYT
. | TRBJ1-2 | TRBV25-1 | ASSDHRVGYGYT
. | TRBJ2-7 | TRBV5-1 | ASSLSRALGVANSYEQY
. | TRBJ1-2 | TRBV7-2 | ASSLSREDGYT
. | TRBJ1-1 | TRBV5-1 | ASSSGQVEGEAF
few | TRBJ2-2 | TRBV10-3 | AISEGGGTNTGELF
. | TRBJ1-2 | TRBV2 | ASRPGTEIPRYT
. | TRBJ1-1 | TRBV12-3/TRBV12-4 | ASSRQRQGRQAF
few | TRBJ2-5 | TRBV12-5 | ASGLGIDRAGETQY
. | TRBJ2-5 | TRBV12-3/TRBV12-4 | ASSSPRDSGSFLTETQY
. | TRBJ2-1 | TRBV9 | ASSVWGSEGNEQF
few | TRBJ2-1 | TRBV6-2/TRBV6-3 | ASSYRNEQF
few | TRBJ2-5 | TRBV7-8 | ASSFQLVAETQY
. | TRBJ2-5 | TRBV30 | AWTGGRDQETQY
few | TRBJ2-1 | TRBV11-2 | ASSRILNEQF
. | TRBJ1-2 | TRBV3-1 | ASSYQVPLRGYT
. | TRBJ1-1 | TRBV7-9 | ASSPPYGAEAF
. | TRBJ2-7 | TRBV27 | ASNKLSGTGVYEQY
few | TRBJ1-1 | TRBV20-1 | SAFAGQGIAF
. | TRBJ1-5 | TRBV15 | ATSRRRVGNQPQH
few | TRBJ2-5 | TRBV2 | ASSRQAVGETQY
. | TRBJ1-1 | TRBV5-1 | ASSLDTGGSTEAF
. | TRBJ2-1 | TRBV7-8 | ASSLSGSRGNEQF
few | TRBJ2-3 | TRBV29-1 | SVGGTGVSDTQY
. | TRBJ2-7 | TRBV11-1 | ASSFGARGLLDTYEQY
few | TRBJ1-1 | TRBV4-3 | ASSQERGGMNTEAF
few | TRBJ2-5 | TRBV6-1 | ASSPGQGRGKKY
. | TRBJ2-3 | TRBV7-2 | ASSLAQGGPDTQY
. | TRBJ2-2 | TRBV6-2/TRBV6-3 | ASSTDPFHTGELF
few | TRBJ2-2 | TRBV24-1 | ATRSSSNTGELF
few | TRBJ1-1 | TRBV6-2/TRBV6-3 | ASSYLGGTEAF
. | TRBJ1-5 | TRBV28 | ASSPTGGLGSIDQPQH
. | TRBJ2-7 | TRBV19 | ASSPGLAGGVGYEQY
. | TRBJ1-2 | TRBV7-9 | ASSPDLYGYT
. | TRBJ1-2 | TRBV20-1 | SARVGGLGGYT